Given below is one TCR beta chain in context. No antigen is known for it. Base qualities are not at hand, and no much larger clone is one base apart. This specimen comes from a study of blood T cell repertoires in COVID-19 (dated by TCRdb to between 2020 and 2021). For context, the study as a whole: Collaborator samples came from the United States, Italy and Spain and covered acute and convalescent phases of COVID-19. The prospective study material was composed of cDNA or gDNA derived from T cells, B-cell-depleted T cells, or PBMCs. Subjects who had been exposed to COVID-19, were actively infected with it, or had recovered from it provided the deeply sampled blood TCRbeta repertoires that made up the dataset. The repertoires were released in a freely available public database intended as a resource for research on the immune response to SARS-CoV-2. The samples were drawn from two sources: the first 160 participants of the ongoing ImmuneRACE study, and fewer than 1,500 subjects contributed by 6 global collaborators. Sample metadata almost always included a de-identified subject ID, COVID-19 status, age in years and sex. Where HLA class I and class II types were available, the types were taken from metadata supplied by the sample provider, not from assay-based typing. What the work shows at the level of the full study, not this receptor alone: The amount of clinical and demographic metadata varied by source and participant and was provided uncurated.

TCRbeta CDR3 regions were amplified from genomic DNA using the immunoSEQ Assay, a bias-controlled multiplex PCR. The authors' analysis ran thus. Within the assay, amplification of reference gene primers was used to estimate how many nucleated cells each sample contained. To quantify the absolute abundance of each unique TCRbeta CDR3 rearrangement, sequence reads were collapsed and filtered. Productive Simpson clonality was computed per sample as the square root of Simpson's diversity index over productive rearrangements. Here the immuneACCESS table is served through TCRdb, limited to in-frame sequences with V and J called. Missing clones are a known gap in these copies; in checked studies unresolved V genes cover under half, and the rest lacks a known reason. V, J and clone size are taken as reported in that table, and D and trimming were inferred from the DNA itself. The table for this sample lists around 300,000 clones; around four fifths of them were counted only once. The top ten constitute around 4% of the sample.

Taken from the germline V gene (reference sequence), the CDR1 and CDR2 loops are GTSNPN and SVGIG. Ends trimmed: V by 0 bases, J by 7 bases; bases unmatched to a gene: 8. Its CDR3 holds 15 amino acids, cysteine through phenylalanine. Of the read, only the CDR3 DNA is kept; its 45 bases are in frame from base 1. The collaborating institutions used their own protocols to collect whole blood in K2EDTA tubes. For TCRbeta analysis, collaborators shipped samples in one of three forms: frozen whole blood, isolated PBMCs, or DNA extracted from either of those sample types. The clonotype originates from a woman in her forties or fifties with active or convalescent COVID-19. Sequencing was done on a sample of peripheral blood. The sequence joins TRBV30 to TRBJ2-1, and 8 junction bases match TRBD2. CDR3 sequence: CAWSVPGLGWNEQFF. The nucleotide sequence is TGTGCCTGGAGTGTACCGGGACTAGGGTGGAATGAGCAGTTCTTC.